This entry lists 5 T cell receptor beta chains sequenced from one sample in a study of cytomegalovirus exposure and HLA in healthy donors. Clones were sequenced by immunoSEQ multiplex PCR, and TCRdb holds only the in-frame ones, with some missing. This table has 140,000 or so clones, 80% to 95% appearing once. Sequences were obtained from PBMCs. These receptors all stem from a man aged 18 to 30 in good health and CMV-seronegative.

V is TRBV11-3 and J is TRBJ2-5; weak D call: TRBD1 (6 bases). The CDR3 has 14 amino acids. In germline, CDR1 is SGHNT, CDR2 YENEEA. V lost 6 bases and J 5 bases, leaving 16 bases between the germline ends. CDR3 protein: CASRPRGGEETQYF. For the CDR3, the DNA is TGTGCCAGCAGGCCTAGAGGGGGTGAGGAGACCCAGTACTTC.

The chain links TRBV5-1 to TRBJ2-2; 14 positions match TRBD2. Germline V gene sequence: CDR1 SGHRS, CDR2 YFSETQ. There are 18 residues in the CDR3. After removal of 4 bases from V and 0 bases from J, the junction contained 5 bases not matched to a gene. CDR3 DNA sequence: TGCGCCAGCAGCGCCCGGGGACTAGCGGGAGCGAACACCGGGGAGCTGTTTTTT. It translates to CASSARGLAGANTGELFF.

The DNA of the CDR3 is TGTGCCAGCCTACTGGGACTAGCGGGGGGGTATGAGCAGTTCTTC. Amino acids: CASLLGLAGGYEQFF. The chain couples TRBV2 to TRBJ2-1; 16 bases map to TRBD2. V dropped 8 bases and J dropped 8; count of bases not matched to a gene: 6. The CDR3 has 15 residues. Germline V gene lookup returns CDR1 SNHLY and CDR2 FYNNEI.

This clone was seen just once. The chain links TRBV2 to TRBJ1-1, with 11 bases lining up with TRBD1. The CDR3 runs to 15 residues. Germline loops: CDR1 SNHLY, CDR2 FYNNEI. Trimming took 2 bases from V and 4 from J; bases not matched to a gene: 3. In DNA form, the CDR3 reads TGTGCCAGCAGTGAAAGGACAGGGGGCTTCACTGAAGCTTTCTTT. It encodes CASSERTGGFTEAFF.

In its sample, this clone was seen once. The V call is TRBV9, the J call TRBJ2-3; 12 nucleotides agree with TRBD2. CDR3 size: 19 residues. The germline CDR1 and CDR2 sequences are SGDLS and YYNGEE. J was trimmed by 0 bases and V by 0 bases; bases with no gene match: 8. The chain's CDR3 is CASSVELGTSGHSTDTQYF. The CDR3 DNA reads as TGTGCCAGCAGCGTAGAGTTAGGGACTAGCGGGCACAGCACAGATACGCAGTATTTT. The entire variable domain, with the rest obtained from reference TRBV9 and TRBJ2-3, is as follows: DSGVTQTPKHLITATGQRVTLRCSPRSGDLSVYWYQQSLDQGLQFLIQYYNGEERAKGNILERFSAQQFPDLHSELNLSSLELGDSALYFCASSVELGTSGHSTDTQYFGPGTRLTVL.